This TCR beta chain was recorded in a study of read filtering for tumor transcriptome and immune sequencing. CDR1 and CDR2 from the germline V gene are SGHTA and FQGNSA. This CDR3 comprises 14 residues. The V end was cut by 5 bases, the J end by 1 base, with 11 bases between. Molecular barcoded adaptors covering alpha/delta and beta/gamma chains were used on approximately 400 ng RNA. One entry per CDR3 protein, called by TCRdb with MiXCR from the reads. The sample holds approximately 40,000 distinct CDR3 sequences, 14% seen once. This chain links TRBV7-2 with TRBJ2-5; TRBD1 might be the D (6 bases). The TCR comes from a donor over 35 with multiple myeloma. The sequenced material came from a population of CD138-negative cells sorted from bone marrow. CDR3 in amino acids: CASSAGQPQETQYF. The CDR3 bases are TGTGCCAGCAGCGCAGGACAGCCCCAAGAGACCCAGTACTTC.